The present T cell receptor (beta chain) was sequenced within a study of blood T cell repertoires in COVID-19 (dated by TCRdb to 2018 to 2020). Describing the broader study: Samples covering the acute and convalescent phases of COVID-19 were provided by collaborators in the United States, Italy and Spain. The prospective study material was composed of cDNA or gDNA derived from T cells, B-cell-depleted T cells, or PBMCs. The dataset comprised deeply sampled blood TCRbeta repertoires from subjects exposed to, actively infected with, or recovered from COVID-19. The repertoires were made available in a free public database intended to serve as a resource for research on the immune response to SARS-CoV-2. Samples came from the ongoing ImmuneRACE study (first 160 participants) plus 1,254 subjects from 6 global collaborators. The sample metadata nearly always contained a de-identified subject ID, COVID-19 status, age in years and sex. HLA class I and class II types, where available, came from metadata supplied by the sample provider rather than from assay-based typing.

TCRbeta CDR3 regions were amplified from genomic DNA by means of the immunoSEQ Assay, a bias-controlled multiplex PCR. The study's own analysis went as follows. Within the assay, amplification of reference gene primers was used to estimate how many nucleated cells each sample contained. To quantify the absolute abundance of each unique TCRbeta CDR3 rearrangement, sequence reads were collapsed and filtered. For each sample, productive Simpson clonality was calculated as the square root of Simpson's diversity index across productive rearrangements. Imported from immuneACCESS, the table was reduced by TCRdb to in-frame sequences with V and J called. These copies leave out some clones; in studies compared against another copy, an unresolved V gene accounts for under half, and the cause of the remainder is not known. That table is the source of V, J and clone size, and D and trimming were worked out from the DNA. This sample lists about 180,000 clones; 89% were detected once. The ten largest clonotypes hold about 2.1% of the sample.

Another Seattle source contributed samples from volunteer blood donors who had recovered from COVID-19. The collaborating institutions used their own protocols to collect whole blood in K2EDTA tubes. Collaborator samples were shipped for TCRbeta analysis as frozen whole blood, isolated PBMCs, or DNA extracted from either sample type. From cysteine to phenylalanine, the CDR3 is 18 amino acids long. The read is trimmed to its CDR3 DNA, 54 bases read in frame from base 1. Concerning this clone: Its antigen is still unknown. There are no base qualities to consult, and no much larger clone falls within one base.

Here is what the overall study found, with its caveats: Clinical and demographic metadata were provided uncurated, with the amount varying by source and participant.

The sample consisted of peripheral blood. The chain is made from TRBV12-2 and TRBJ2-1; whether TRBD2, the table's D call, matches the DNA was not checked. TRBV12-2 is deemed a pseudogene. This clonotype was sampled from a man aged 18 to 30 who had recovered from COVID-19. The nucleotides read TGTGCAAGTCGCTTAGGGGGGACTAGCGGGAGCTCCTACAATGAGCAGTTCTTC. This sequence encodes CASRLGGTSGSSYNEQFF.